These 24 T cell receptor beta chains share one sample of origin, sequenced in a study of T cell changes during pregnancy in multiple sclerosis. Libraries were prepared by immunoSEQ multiplex PCR; TCRdb keeps only in-frame clonotypes and omits some of them. The table has roughly 45,000 clones, 91% seen once. The source material was CD8+ T cells from peripheral blood mononuclear cells, sampled after pregnancy. The origin of the receptors is a female donor with multiple sclerosis, enrolled in a pregnancy study.

This chain links TRBV4-1 with TRBJ2-3; maybe TRBD2 (6 bases). This CDR3 has 19 amino acids. Trimming removed 3 bases at V and 2 bases at J, with 24 bases between. CDR1 and CDR2 (germline): MGHRA, YSYEKL. The CDR3 loop is CASSHQLKSGTPSTDTQYF. The CDR3 DNA sequence: TGCGCCAGCAGCCACCAACTCAAGTCGGGGACTCCGTCCACAGATACGCAGTATTTT.

This clone is termed medium-sized. The chain links TRBV18 to TRBJ1-1, with a possible D match to TRBD1 (6 bases). Per germline, CDR1 KGHSH and CDR2 LQKENI. V lost 3 bases and J lost 4, with 18 bases in between. This CDR3 region has 16 residues. The CDR3 coding sequence is TGTGCCAGCTCACCTTATGACAGGCTTCGCGGCACTGAAGCTTTCTTT. Residues: CASSPYDRLRGTEAFF.

V gene TRBV12-5 combines with J gene TRBJ1-2; no definite D call. Trimming took off 2 bases at V and 6 bases at J, with 7 bases between the two ends. Germline V gene sequence: CDR1 LGHNT, CDR2 FRNRAP. The CDR3 runs 12 residues. CDR3 loop: CASGLSYDGYTF. The CDR3 coding sequence is TGTGCTAGTGGTTTGTCCTACGATGGCTACACCTTC.

This chain connects TRBV4-3 to TRBJ1-3; no reliable D call. Per germline, CDR1 LGHNA and CDR2 YSLEER. This CDR3 contains 17 residues. V was shortened by 0 bases and J by 0 bases, with 12 bases between the two germline ends. The CDR3 DNA reads as TGCGCCAGCAGCCAAGACAATGCCGAGGGCTCTGGAAACACCATATATTTT. Translating it yields CASSQDNAEGSGNTIYF.

The gene calls are TRBV2 and TRBJ2-1; 12 nucleotides line up with TRBD2. V gave up 6 bases and J gave up 9 bases; unmatched junction bases: 6. CDR3 size: 14 residues. Germline V gene lookup returns CDR1 SNHLY and CDR2 FYNNEI. CDR3 in amino acids: CASREPGLAGEQFF. The DNA for the CDR3 is TGTGCCAGCAGGGAGCCGGGACTAGCGGGTGAGCAGTTCTTC.

CDR3 sequence: CASRWLGELLFFF. The DNA of the CDR3 is TGTGCCAGCAGATGGCTTGGGGAGCTGCTCTTCTTCTTT. The gene calls are TRBV27 and TRBJ1-1; no clear D gene. V was shortened by 6 bases and J by 14 bases, with 22 bases between the two germline ends. The CDR3 is 13 amino acids. Germline lookup yields CDR1 MNHEY and CDR2 SMNVEV (reference sequence).

The chain has TRBV7-9 and TRBJ2-7; weak D call: TRBD2 (5 bases). V was shortened by 5 bases and J by 2 bases, with 10 bases between the two germline ends. CDR1 is SEHNR, CDR2 FQNEAQ, per germline (reference sequence). The CDR3 covers 13 residues. DNA of the CDR3: TGTGCCAGCAGCCCCGGACTTCCCTACGAGCAGTACTTC. Residues: CASSPGLPYEQYF. Full variable domain (remainder filled in from reference TRBV7-9 and TRBJ2-7): DTGVSQNPRHKITKRGQNVTFRCDPISEHNRLYWYRQTLGQGPEFLTYFQNEAQLEKSRLLSDRFSAERPKGSFSTLEIQRTEQGDSAMYLCASSPGLPYEQYFGPGTRLTVT.

The rearrangement uses TRBV7-9 and TRBJ1-1; possible D gene TRBD1, 5 bases. CDR1 and CDR2 (germline): SEHNR, FQNEAQ (reference sequence). The CDR3 contains 18 residues. The V gene lost 5 bases and the J gene lost 3 bases, with 25 bases spanning the gap. The CDR3 nucleotides are TGTGCCAGCAGCGTTCTCAGGGCCCCCCCAGTCGGATACACTGAAGCTTTCTTT. Translated: CASSVLRAPPVGYTEAFF.

The J gene is TRBJ2-7, the V gene TRBV27, with D maybe TRBD1 (5 bases). Trimming removed 2 bases at V and 5 bases at J, with 13 bases between. The CDR3 extends over 14 amino acids. The germline gives CDR1 MNHEY, CDR2 SMNVEV (reference sequence). In DNA, the CDR3 is TGTGCCAGCAGTTTAACGTTTAGGGGCAACGAGCAGTACTTC. This gives the protein CASSLTFRGNEQYF.

This rearrangement joins TRBV10-3 to TRBJ2-7; tentatively, D is TRBD1 (5 bases). Trimming removed 7 bases at V and 1 base at J, with 11 bases between. The CDR3 has 13 residues. CDR1 is ENHRY and CDR2 is SYGVKD in the germline V gene. CDR3 nucleotides: TGTGCCATCACGGGTGACAGTTCCTACGAGCAGTACTTC. Translating gives CAITGDSSYEQYF.

V and J are TRBV27 and TRBJ1-1, with D perhaps matching TRBD1 (5 bases). Germline CDR1 and CDR2: MNHEY and SMNVEV (reference sequence). V was trimmed by 7 bases and J by 4 bases, leaving 22 bases between them. CDR3 size: 16 residues. CDR3 residues: CASTLNWGVGVTEAFF. The DNA for the CDR3 is TGTGCCAGCACCCTAAATTGGGGGGTCGGGGTCACTGAAGCTTTCTTT.

The J gene is TRBJ2-1, the V gene TRBV6-4; 7 positions agree with TRBD1. This CDR3 is 16 amino acids long. From germline, CDR1 is MRHNA and CDR2 SNTAGT. With 6 bases clipped from V and 0 bases from J, the junction kept 8 bases outside the gene matches. CDR3: CASSHLGGSSYNEQFF. The DNA for the CDR3 is TGTGCCAGCAGCCACCTAGGGGGCAGCTCCTACAATGAGCAGTTCTTC.

The chain uses TRBV9 and TRBJ2-2, with D hard to call. Germline loops: CDR1 SGDLS, CDR2 YYNGEE. Trimming took off 3 bases at V and 2 bases at J, with 14 bases between the two ends. This CDR3 spans 16 amino acids. The CDR3 sequence: CASSATISTNTGELFF. Written as DNA, the CDR3 is TGTGCCAGCAGCGCGACAATAAGCACCAACACCGGGGAGCTGTTTTTT.

The rearrangement uses TRBV7-9 and TRBJ1-2; no firm D call. The V gene lost 1 base and the J gene lost 8 bases, with 14 bases spanning the gap. The CDR3 has 14 amino acids. CDR1 is SEHNR, CDR2 FQNEAQ, per germline (reference sequence). CDR3 DNA: TGTGCCAGCAGCTTAGGGCCAGGTGGAAAGGGCTACACCTTC. Translating it yields CASSLGPGGKGYTF.

The rearrangement links TRBV7-9 to TRBJ2-5; the match to TRBD1 covers 11 bases. V lost 5 bases to trimming and J lost 2 bases; unmatched junction nucleotides: 13. The CDR3 runs to 18 residues. CDR1 is SEHNR and CDR2 is FQNEAQ in the germline V gene (reference sequence). CDR3 loop: CASSPSPQGTGGQETQYF. The CDR3 DNA reads TGTGCCAGCAGCCCCTCCCCCCAGGGGACAGGGGGGCAAGAGACCCAGTACTTC.

The chain uses TRBV5-6 and TRBJ1-5, with D unclear. V lost 4 bases, J lost 7 bases, and 9 bases lay in between. The CDR3 is 12 amino acids. In germline, CDR1 is SGHDT, CDR2 YYEEEE. CDR3 in amino acids: CASSPGGQPQHF. DNA for the CDR3: TGTGCCAGCAGCCCCGGCGGCCAGCCCCAGCATTTT. The full variable domain, completed using reference TRBV5-6 and TRBJ1-5, is DAGVTQSPTHLIKTRGQQVTLRCSPKSGHDTVSWYQQALGQGPQFIFQYYEEEERQRGNFPDRFSGHQFPNYSSELNVNALLLGDSALYLCASSPGGQPQHFGDGTRLSIL.

V usage is TRBV27 and J usage is TRBJ2-7; a possible D gene is TRBD1 (6 bases). V was cut by 8 bases and J by 5 bases, with 19 bases left in between. The CDR3 runs to 14 residues. CDR1 is MNHEY and CDR2 is SMNVEV in the germline V gene (reference sequence). CDR3 nucleotides: TGTGCCAGCTCCCTCTACAGGGCCTCGGACGAGCAGTACTTC. This encodes CASSLYRASDEQYF.

This chain connects TRBV10-3 to TRBJ1-1, with D possibly being TRBD1 (5 bases). V lost 11 bases to trimming and J lost 5 bases, with 18 bases between them. This CDR3 is built from 13 residues. Germline V gene lookup returns CDR1 ENHRY and CDR2 SYGVKD. CDR3 sequence reads: CAHLPQGGTEAFF. CDR3 coding DNA: TGTGCCCACCTCCCCCAGGGAGGGACTGAAGCTTTCTTT.

The genes are TRBV10-1 and TRBJ2-1, with a weak D call TRBD1 (5 bases). This CDR3 region has 16 residues. With 3 bases removed from V and 0 bases from J, the gap between germline ends came to 12 bases. Germline V lookup: CDR1 WNHNN, CDR2 SYGVQD (reference sequence). The CDR3: CASSEGAGSSYNEQFF. The DNA of the CDR3 is TGCGCCAGCAGTGAAGGGGCAGGCAGCTCCTACAATGAGCAGTTCTTC.

This sequence joins TRBV9 and TRBJ2-2; D unresolved. Germline V CDR1 and CDR2: SGDLS, YYNGEE. V was clipped by 3 bases and J by 5 bases, with 5 bases between them. The CDR3 has 12 amino acids. CDR3 DNA sequence: TGTGCCAGCAGCGCTACTACCGGGGAGCTGTTTTTT. Translating it yields CASSATTGELFF.

The chain links TRBV7-2 to TRBJ2-1, with TRBD1 as a possible D gene (6 bases). The V end was cut by 5 bases, the J end by 4 bases, with 15 bases between. The CDR3 contains 15 residues. Germline assignment: CDR1 SGHTA and CDR2 FQGNSA. CDR3 sequence reads: CASSRQDRPYNEQFF. The CDR3 region has the DNA TGTGCCAGCAGCCGACAGGACAGACCTTACAATGAGCAGTTCTTC.

This chain links TRBV7-9 with TRBJ2-1; TRBD2 agrees at 7 bases. Germline V gene data show CDR1 as SEHNR and CDR2 as FQNEAQ (reference sequence). Trimming at V came to 8 bases and at J to 7 bases, leaving 8 bases not matched to a gene. The CDR3 spans 13 residues. DNA for the CDR3: TGTGCCAGCGACGGCGGGAGCCGTAATGAGCAGTTCTTC. This gives the protein CASDGGSRNEQFF.

The rearrangement links TRBV4-2 to TRBJ1-2; D call uncertain. Germline-derived CDR1 and CDR2 are LGHNA and YNFKEQ. The length of the CDR3 is 11 residues. V was clipped by 1 base and J by 8 bases, with 5 bases between them. This CDR3 is CASSQGRGYTF. DNA of the CDR3: TGTGCCAGCAGCCAAGGTAGAGGCTACACCTTC.

The count of this clone is one. The chain combines TRBV10-1 with TRBJ1-1, with 10 bases lining up with TRBD1. The CDR3 sequence is 15 residues long. Germline loops: CDR1 WNHNN, CDR2 SYGVQD (reference sequence). The J segment lost 1 base and the V segment lost 6 bases, leaving 5 bases of the junction unmatched. CDR3 sequence reads: CASRAGTGENTEAFF. CDR3 sequence (DNA): TGCGCCAGCAGAGCCGGGACAGGGGAGAACACTGAAGCTTTCTTT.